This T cell receptor (beta chain) was identified in a study of Ad26.COV2.S vaccination and SARS-CoV-2 variants. Whole-study results and caveats: Non-spike TCR breadth was similar in vaccine and placebo recipients.

Only in-frame clones appear in the TCRdb table, and some are missing; sequencing was by immunoSEQ multiplex PCR. The table lists more than 300,000 clones, about 89% of them singletons. Concerning this clone itself: Its antigen remains unidentified.

Treatment indicated: about 20 received Ad26.COV2.S at low or high dose, single or two shots; about 5 received placebo; per-sample allocation not given. Samples were taken on day 63 after the first vaccine or placebo injection. V was trimmed by 2 bases and J by 0 bases, leaving 6 bases between them. The CDR3 is 14 residues long. Per the germline V gene, CDR1 is SGHRS and CDR2 is YFSETQ. This TCR was recovered from a person between 18 and 65 years old who received the Ad26.COV2.S COVID-19 vaccine or a placebo. This specimen was peripheral blood, taken in a trial of Ad26.COV2.S vaccine versus placebo. The V and J genes are TRBV5-1 and TRBJ2-1; no clear D. The CDR3 bases are TGCGCCAGCAGCTTCCCGGGCTCCTACAATGAGCAGTTCTTC. Translated, it gives CASSFPGSYNEQFF. Together with reference TRBV5-1 and TRBJ2-1, the CDR3 gives the full variable domain: KAGVTQTPRYLIKTRGQQVTLSCSPISGHRSVSWYQQTPGQGLQFLFEYFSETQRNKGNFPGRFSGRQFSNSRSEMNVSTLELGDSALYLCASSFPGSYNEQFFGPGTRLTVL.